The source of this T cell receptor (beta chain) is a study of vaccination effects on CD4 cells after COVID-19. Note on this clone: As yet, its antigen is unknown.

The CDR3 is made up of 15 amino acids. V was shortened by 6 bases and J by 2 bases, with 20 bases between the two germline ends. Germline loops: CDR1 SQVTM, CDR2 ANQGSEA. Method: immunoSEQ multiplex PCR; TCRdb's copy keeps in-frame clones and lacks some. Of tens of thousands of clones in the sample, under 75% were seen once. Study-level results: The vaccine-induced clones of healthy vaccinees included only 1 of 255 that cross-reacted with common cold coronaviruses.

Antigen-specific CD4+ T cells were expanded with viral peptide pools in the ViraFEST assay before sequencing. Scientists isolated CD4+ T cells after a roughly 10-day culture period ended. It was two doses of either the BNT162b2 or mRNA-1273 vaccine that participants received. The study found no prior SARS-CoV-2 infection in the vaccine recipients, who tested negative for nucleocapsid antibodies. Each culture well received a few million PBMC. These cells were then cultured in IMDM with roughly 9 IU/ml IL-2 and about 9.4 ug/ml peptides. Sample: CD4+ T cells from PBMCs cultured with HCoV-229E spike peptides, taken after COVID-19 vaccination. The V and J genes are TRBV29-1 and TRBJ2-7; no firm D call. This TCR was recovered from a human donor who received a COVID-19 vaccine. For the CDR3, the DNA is TGCAGCGTATCTGGTGGGGTCGGCTCAACCTACGAGCAGTACTTC. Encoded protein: CSVSGGVGSTYEQYF.